A selection of T cell receptor beta chains follows, all from one sample in a study of T cell repertoires in cytomegalovirus infection. TCRdb re-called the reads with MiXCR, one entry per CDR3 protein. The data hold roughly 800,000 distinct CDR3 sequences, with 25% to 35% observed a single time. Their antigens remain unidentified. The sample consisted of cultured CD8+ T cells from PBMCs, taken from culture after CMV antigen stimulation. The receptor source for this set is a human donor in good health (CMV status not recorded). Some clones in this sample may be carry-over from other donors' samples. The CDR3 runs from the conserved cysteine through the conserved F or W. Fields, in order: clone size, V gene, D gene, J gene, CDR3 DNA, CDR3 protein. The D gene is left open where the match is weak. Clone size appears in some rows only: once, few, many, or a class for an expanded clone.

abundance: few
v_gene: TRBV9
d_gene: -
j_gene: TRBJ1-4
CDR3nt: TGTGCCAGCAGCACTCCGGACGGACCAACTAATGAAAAACTGTTTTTT
CDR3aa: CASSTPDGPTNEKLFF

abundance: -
v_gene: TRBV6-1
d_gene: TRBD2
j_gene: TRBJ2-1
CDR3nt: TGTGCCAGCAGTGCAATGACTAGCGGTTACAATGAGCAGTTCTTC
CDR3aa: CASSAMTSGYNEQFF

abundance: -
v_gene: TRBV12-3/TRBV12-4
d_gene: -
j_gene: TRBJ1-5
CDR3nt: TGTGCCAACATCCCCGACACGGACCTAGGCAATCAGCCCCAGCATTTT
CDR3aa: CANIPDTDLGNQPQHF

abundance: many
v_gene: TRBV7-6
d_gene: TRBD2
j_gene: TRBJ2-2
CDR3nt: TGTGCCAGCAGCTTAAGTAGCGGGGGCGTCGGCACCGGGGAGCTGTTTTTT
CDR3aa: CASSLSSGGVGTGELFF

abundance: few
v_gene: TRBV28
d_gene: -
j_gene: TRBJ1-6
CDR3nt: TGTGCCAGCAGTCGGACCGACAGTCTCTATAATTCACCCCTCCACTTT
CDR3aa: CASSRTDSLYNSPLHF

abundance: -
v_gene: TRBV11-2
d_gene: TRBD1
j_gene: TRBJ2-3
CDR3nt: TGTGCCAGCAGCTACCGGGACAGAACCAACACAGATACGCAGTATTTT
CDR3aa: CASSYRDRTNTDTQYF

abundance: -
v_gene: TRBV7-2
d_gene: TRBD2
j_gene: TRBJ2-3
CDR3nt: TGTGCCAGCAGCTTAGTTGCCAGCGGGGGAGATACGCAGTATTTT
CDR3aa: CASSLVASGGDTQYF

abundance: -
v_gene: TRBV4-1
d_gene: TRBD2
j_gene: TRBJ2-5
CDR3nt: TGCGCCAGCAGCCAAGTTTTAGCGGGCGGCGGGGAGACCCAGTACTTC
CDR3aa: CASSQVLAGGGETQYF

abundance: few
v_gene: TRBV2
d_gene: -
j_gene: TRBJ2-7
CDR3nt: TGTGCCAGCGACTCAGGGGGGGCGCGGGAGCAGTACTTC
CDR3aa: CASDSGGAREQYF

abundance: -
v_gene: TRBV15
d_gene: TRBD1
j_gene: TRBJ2-7
CDR3nt: TGTGCCACCAGCAGAGATAGGGGACAGGGTTTCTACGAGCAGTACTTC
CDR3aa: CATSRDRGQGFYEQYF

abundance: few
v_gene: TRBV7-6
d_gene: -
j_gene: TRBJ2-1
CDR3nt: TGTGCCAGCAGCTTAGAAACCAGGGTAAGCTCCTACAATGAGCAGTTCTTC
CDR3aa: CASSLETRVSSYNEQFF

abundance: -
v_gene: TRBV6-1
d_gene: -
j_gene: TRBJ2-5
CDR3nt: TGTGCCAGCAGTCCTAAGGACCGTAAGAGCGACCAGTACTTC
CDR3aa: CASSPKDRKSDQYF